A single sample is the source of the 21 T cell receptor beta chains below, sequenced in a study of blood T cell repertoires in COVID-19. Only in-frame clones appear in the TCRdb table, and some are missing; sequencing was by immunoSEQ multiplex PCR. The sample has roughly 70,000 clones, around nine tenths seen once. The sample taken for sequencing was peripheral blood. These receptors originate from a human donor in a cohort sampled during active COVID-19.

The genes are TRBV5-5 and TRBJ2-5; perhaps TRBD2 as D (5 bases). The CDR3 length is 11 residues. The germline gives CDR1 SGHKS, CDR2 YYEKEE (reference sequence). V was shortened by 7 bases and J by 3 bases, with 7 bases between the two germline ends. Here the CDR3 reads CASSREETQYF. CDR3 nucleotides: TGTGCCAGCTCGCGGGAAGAGACCCAGTACTTC.

The V and J genes are TRBV18 and TRBJ1-3; unclear D gene. V lost 9 bases to trimming and J lost 0 bases, with 15 bases between them. The CDR3 runs to 15 residues. The germline CDR1 and CDR2 sequences are KGHSH and LQKENI. This chain's CDR3 is CASTSGSHSGNTIYF. The CDR3 region has the DNA TGTGCCAGTACCTCCGGGTCGCACTCTGGAAACACCATATATTTT.

The V call is TRBV3-1 (or the pseudogene TRBV3-2), the J call TRBJ2-3; D is perhaps TRBD2 (7 bases). This CDR3 spans 15 amino acids. From germline, CDR1 is LGHDT and CDR2 YNNKEL (reference sequence). Trimming stripped 8 bases from V and 5 bases from J, with 20 bases between. The CDR3 DNA follows: TGTGCCAGCCAGGACTTGCGGGGGCCTAAAGATACGCAGTATTTT. It yields the protein CASQDLRGPKDTQYF.

The chain couples TRBV10-3 to TRBJ2-1, with a weak D call TRBD2 (7 bases). With 5 bases removed from V and 5 bases from J, the gap between germline ends came to 10 bases. The germline gives CDR1 ENHRY, CDR2 SYGVKD. The CDR3 contains 13 residues. Written as DNA, the CDR3 is TGTGCCATCAGTTCGGGGGGCAACAATGAGCAGTTCTTC. It specifies CAISSGGNNEQFF.

This chain joins TRBV28 and TRBJ2-5; TRBD2 agrees at 8 bases. The V gene's germline CDR1 is MDHEN and CDR2 SYDVKM. The CDR3 runs 15 residues. Trimming removed 5 bases from V and 4 bases from J; junction bases left unmatched: 9. Here the CDR3 DNA reads TGTGCCAGCAGTCCTCCTCCGGGGGGGGGAGAGACCCAGTACTTC. This codes for CASSPPPGGGETQYF.

The V call is TRBV6-2 or TRBV6-3, the J call TRBJ1-2; no clear D gene. The V end lost 3 bases, the J end lost 8 bases, and 10 bases lay between the germline ends. Germline values: CDR1 MNHEY, CDR2 SVGEGT. This CDR3 is built from 12 residues. The CDR3 DNA reads TGTGCCAGCAGTTATCCCGTAAGCGGCTACACCTTC. Protein: CASSYPVSGYTF.

The V and J genes are TRBV6-5 and TRBJ1-5; the match to TRBD1 covers 7 bases. The CDR3 extends over 15 amino acids. From germline, CDR1 is MNHEY and CDR2 SVGAGI. V trimming: 7 bases; J trimming: 4 bases; junction bases outside the gene matches: 10. The CDR3: CASNGWDRENQPQHF. CDR3 DNA: TGTGCCAGCAACGGATGGGACAGAGAAAATCAGCCCCAGCATTTT.

The CDR3 protein is CASRVPGQGTGELFF. The CDR3 nucleotides read TGTGCCAGCAGAGTACCGGGACAGGGAACCGGGGAGCTGTTTTTT. The rearrangement joins TRBV2 to TRBJ2-2; 9 bases match TRBD1. The CDR3 totals 15 residues. Germline V CDR1 and CDR2: SNHLY, FYNNEI. V trimming: 6 bases; J trimming: 5 bases; junction bases outside the gene matches: 7. The whole variable domain, remainder taken from reference TRBV2 and TRBJ2-2, is EPEVTQTPSHQVTQMGQEVILRCVPISNHLYFYWYRQILGQKVEFLVSFYNNEISEKSEIFDDQFSVERPDGSNFTLKIRSTKLEDSAMYFCASRVPGQGTGELFFGEGSRLTVL.

The J gene is TRBJ1-5, the V gene TRBV9, with D perhaps matching TRBD1 (5 bases). V was shortened by 4 bases and J by 7 bases, with 18 bases between the two germline ends. Germline loops: CDR1 SGDLS, CDR2 YYNGEE. CDR3 length: 15 residues. The CDR3 DNA is TGTGCCAGCAGCCCAACGGGGGGGTCGCGGCAGCCCCAGCATTTT. It is translated as CASSPTGGSRQPQHF. The full variable domain, in which reference TRBV9 and TRBJ1-5 provide the parts outside the CDR3, is DSGVTQTPKHLITATGQRVTLRCSPRSGDLSVYWYQQSLDQGLQFLIQYYNGEERAKGNILERFSAQQFPDLHSELNLSSLELGDSALYFCASSPTGGSRQPQHFGDGTRLSIL.

The chain uses TRBV19 and TRBJ1-5, with D unclear. Germline assignment: CDR1 LNHDA and CDR2 SQIVND (reference sequence). The V and J ends lost 7 bases and 2 bases respectively, with 6 bases between them. The CDR3 extends over 12 amino acids. In nucleotides, the CDR3 is TGTGCCAGTACAGAGGGCAATCAGCCCCAGCATTTT. Encoded protein: CASTEGNQPQHF.

CDR3 protein: CASSLGGRTEAFF. The CDR3 nucleotides are TGTGCCAGCAGTCTAGGCGGGCGGACTGAAGCTTTCTTT. This chain joins TRBV28 and TRBJ1-1; D call uncertain. CDR1 and CDR2 (germline): MDHEN, SYDVKM. CDR3 length: 13 amino acids. Deletions cut 5 bases from V and 5 bases from J, with 12 bases between.

The CDR3 loop is CASSLAGGVGNEQFF. The CDR3 DNA sequence: TGCGCCAGCAGCTTGGCGGGCGGGGTTGGGAATGAGCAGTTCTTC. The chain is built from TRBV5-1 and TRBJ2-1, with D possibly being TRBD2 (6 bases). Looked up from germline, CDR1 is SGHRS and CDR2 is YFSETQ. Trimming removed 0 bases at V and 7 bases at J, with 14 bases between. The CDR3 extends over 15 amino acids.

The chain carries TRBV9 and TRBJ2-1; D is uncertain. The ends were cut back, 0 bases at V and 7 bases at J, with 8 bases in the middle. Germline V lookup: CDR1 SGDLS, CDR2 YYNGEE. CDR3 length: 13 residues. CDR3 in amino acids: CASSVVASNEQFF. The DNA of the CDR3 is TGTGCCAGCAGCGTAGTAGCCTCAAATGAGCAGTTCTTC.

This rearrangement joins TRBV18 to TRBJ2-3; 9 positions match TRBD1. The CDR3 contains 16 residues. In germline, CDR1 is KGHSH, CDR2 LQKENI. V lost 2 bases and J lost 2; bases outside the gene matches: 5. The CDR3 DNA is TGTGCCAGCTCACCAGGGACAGGGTCGGACACAGATACGCAGTATTTT. This encodes CASSPGTGSDTDTQYF.

With respect to this clone: This specimen includes other DNA sequences encoding the same CDR3. This chain uses TRBV5-1 with TRBJ2-5; 11 positions match TRBD2. The germline gives CDR1 SGHRS, CDR2 YFSETQ. The CDR3 consists of 16 residues. V lost 0 bases, J lost 2 bases, and 3 bases stayed unmatched. The CDR3 reads CASSLGLAGGQETQYF. The DNA of the CDR3 is TGCGCCAGCAGCTTGGGGCTAGCGGGGGGACAAGAGACCCAGTACTTC.

This chain connects TRBV21-1 to TRBJ1-1; TRBD1, as called in the table, went unchecked against the DNA. TRBV21-1 is assigned pseudogene status. The CDR3 is made up of 15 amino acids. In DNA, the CDR3 is TGTGCCAGCAGCACTCCGGGACAGGGTAACACTGAAGCTTTCTTT. As protein: CASSTPGQGNTEAFF.

V is TRBV6-5 and J is TRBJ1-1; D not certain. This CDR3 comprises 12 residues. Trimming shortened V by 7 bases and J by 3 bases, and 9 bases separated the two germline ends. Germline values: CDR1 MNHEY, CDR2 SVGAGI. The CDR3 bases are TGTGCCAGCACGTCTGAGGACACTGAAGCTTTCTTT. Its protein product is CASTSEDTEAFF.

This chain joins TRBV7-9 and TRBJ2-3, with a tentative D call TRBD1 (6 bases). Trimming took off 5 bases at V and 2 bases at J, with 11 bases between the two ends. There are 14 residues in the CDR3. CDR1 SEHNR and CDR2 FQNEAQ come from the germline V gene (reference sequence). CDR3 bases: TGTGCCAGCAGCCCAGGACAGTACACAGATACGCAGTATTTT. Amino acid sequence: CASSPGQYTDTQYF.

The gene calls are TRBV6-5 and TRBJ2-3; 10 positions agree with TRBD1. There are 15 residues in the CDR3. J gave up 1 base and V 6 bases, and 4 bases lay outside the gene matches. The germline gives CDR1 MNHEY, CDR2 SVGAGI. DNA for the CDR3: TGTGCCAGCAGCCCCGGGACAGGGGGCACAGATACGCAGTATTTT. Protein product: CASSPGTGGTDTQYF.

The CDR3 DNA reads as TGTGCCAGCAGCGCTAGCGGGGGAATCCAAGAGACCCAGTACTTC. Translation gives CASSASGGIQETQYF. The chain couples TRBV9 to TRBJ2-5; 10 positions match TRBD2. V was pared by 3 bases and J by 1 base, with 3 bases of the junction left unmatched. This CDR3 contains 15 residues. From germline, CDR1 is SGDLS and CDR2 YYNGEE.

On this clone itself: The sample has other DNA sequences that encode this CDR3 too. V usage is TRBV5-1 and J usage is TRBJ1-1, with a weak D call TRBD1 (6 bases). This CDR3 has 15 amino acids. Germline values: CDR1 SGHRS, CDR2 YFSETQ. Trimming shortened V by 0 bases and J by 1 base, and 10 bases separated the two germline ends. The CDR3 spells CASSLGGTQNTEAFF. In DNA form, the CDR3 reads TGCGCCAGCAGCTTGGGAGGGACACAGAACACTGAAGCTTTCTTT.